This T cell receptor beta chain was sequenced for a study of cytotoxic CD8 clonotypes in ibrutinib-treated CLL. Profiling relied on immunoSEQ multiplex PCR, and the TCRdb table lists in-frame clones only, not all of them. The sample lists hundreds of thousands of clones; more than 75% were seen once. This clone appeared a few times. Looked up from germline, CDR1 is LNHDA and CDR2 is SQIVND (reference sequence). V lost 6 bases and J 7 bases, leaving 15 bases between the germline ends. This CDR3 comprises 14 residues. The chain joins TRBV19 to TRBJ2-2, with D perhaps given as TRBD1 or TRBD2 (5 bases each). The starting material was PBMCs, obtained after 12 months of ibrutinib treatment. This TCR came from a human donor with chronic lymphocytic leukemia. The CDR3 bases are TGTGCCAGTAGGGGACCGGCTAGGGACGGGGAGCTGTTTTTT. It translates to CASRGPARDGELFF.